These 15 T cell receptor beta chains originate from one sample sequenced in a study of blood T cell repertoires in COVID-19 (TCRdb year 2020). Library preparation used the immunoSEQ multiplex PCR assay. The immuneACCESS repertoire file appears here via TCRdb, limited to in-frame rearrangements. These files lack a portion of the clones; in checked studies, under half of the deficit traces to unresolved V genes, and the cause of the others is not known. The sample table contains nearly 25,000 clones; only one count was recorded for about four fifths of them. About 7% of the sample goes to the ten largest clones. Sequences were obtained from peripheral blood. The receptors here all came from a middle-aged man with COVID-19, enrolled during active disease.

J is TRBJ2-7 and V is TRBV27; 12 nucleotides match TRBD2. Germline CDR1 reads MNHEY; CDR2 reads SMNVEV (reference sequence). This CDR3 is 15 amino acids long. With 5 bases clipped from V and 0 bases from J, the junction kept 2 bases outside the gene matches. The CDR3 region is CASSATSGSSYEQYF. The CDR3 region has the DNA TGTGCCAGCAGTGCGACTAGCGGGAGCTCCTACGAGCAGTACTTC.

This clone turned up a few times. The V call is TRBV5-1, the J call TRBJ2-5; TRBD2 agrees at 8 bases. The CDR3 covers 16 residues. Per the germline V gene, CDR1 is SGHRS and CDR2 is YFSETQ. V lost 0 bases and J lost 2; bases outside the gene matches: 6. CDR3 region: CASSLGGTSGQETQYF. Here the CDR3 DNA reads TGCGCCAGCAGCTTGGGGGGTACTAGCGGACAAGAGACCCAGTACTTC.

The chain employs TRBV24-1 and TRBJ2-1, with D hard to call. V dropped 3 bases and J dropped 6 bases, with 17 bases sitting between them. The CDR3 runs to 16 residues. Germline CDR1 KGHDR, CDR2 SFDVKD. Written as DNA, the CDR3 is TGTGCCACCAGTGATCTCGAATTCGGCGGTTCCAATGAGCAGTTCTTC. It codes for CATSDLEFGGSNEQFF.

The chain joins TRBV11-2 to TRBJ2-3; no definite D call. Germline V lookup: CDR1 SGHAT, CDR2 FQNNGV. Trimming took 8 bases from V and 2 from J, leaving 17 bases between them. This CDR3 has 15 residues. CDR3 coding DNA: TGTGCCAGCCGAGGCTTAAAACGTTCCACAGATACGCAGTATTTT. Residues: CASRGLKRSTDTQYF.

This clone was observed a few times. This chain links TRBV5-4 with TRBJ1-2; D not resolved. Trimming took 2 bases from V and 4 from J, leaving 12 bases between them. Germline V lookup: CDR1 SGHNT, CDR2 YYREEE (reference sequence). The CDR3 is 14 residues long. Here the CDR3 DNA reads TGTGCCAGCAGCTTAGGAGGCCCGCTCTATGGCTACACCTTC. This encodes CASSLGGPLYGYTF.

The V call is TRBV3-1 (or the pseudogene TRBV3-2), the J call TRBJ1-1; D not certain. Trimming cost V 1 base and J 1 base, with 7 bases left between them. CDR1 is LGHDT, CDR2 YNNKEL, per germline (reference sequence). This CDR3 region has 14 residues. CDR3 nucleotide sequence: TGTGCCAGCAGCCAAGCTAATCAGAACACTGAAGCTTTCTTT. Its translation: CASSQANQNTEAFF.

The CDR3 loop reads CAGSDMSTDTQYF. The CDR3 region has the DNA TGTGCCGGATCCGACATGTCCACAGATACGCAGTATTTT. The chain links TRBV6-5 to TRBJ2-3; unclear D gene. With 11 bases removed from V and 2 bases from J, the gap between germline ends came to 14 bases. The CDR3 spans 13 residues. Germline V gene lookup returns CDR1 MNHEY and CDR2 SVGAGI.

The chain joins TRBV2 to TRBJ2-7; TRBD2 agrees at 9 bases. This CDR3 comprises 15 residues. J was trimmed by 2 bases and V by 2 bases; bases with no gene match: 4. Germline-derived CDR1 and CDR2 are SNHLY and FYNNEI. The chain's CDR3 is CASSELGGGAYEQYF. For the CDR3, the DNA is TGTGCCAGCAGTGAACTGGGCGGGGGGGCCTACGAGCAGTACTTC.

As DNA, the CDR3 is TGCGCCAGCAGCCGAGGGACAGGGCTGGAAAAACTGTTTTTT. Translating it yields CASSRGTGLEKLFF. The V call is TRBV5-1, the J call TRBJ1-4; the match to TRBD1 covers 9 bases. This CDR3 is built from 14 residues. The J segment lost 8 bases and the V segment lost 4 bases, leaving 6 bases of the junction unmatched. In germline, CDR1 is SGHRS, CDR2 YFSETQ.

J is TRBJ2-7 and V is TRBV7-6; 7 nucleotides line up with TRBD1. The CDR3 runs 14 residues. J was trimmed by 4 bases and V by 3 bases; bases with no gene match: 6. Germline V gives CDR1 SGHVS, CDR2 FNYEAQ. The CDR3 DNA sequence: TGTGCCAGCAGCTTTTATACAGGGGAATACGAGCAGTACTTC. Translated, it gives CASSFYTGEYEQYF.

The chain links TRBV11-2 to TRBJ2-5; TRBD1 is a possible D gene (6 bases). V gave up 6 bases and J gave up 3 bases, with 11 bases separating them. The V gene's germline CDR1 is SGHAT and CDR2 FQNNGV. CDR3 length: 13 amino acids. The CDR3 nucleotides read TGTGCCAGCAGGGGGGCCGGGAAAGAGACCCAGTACTTC. Its translation is CASRGAGKETQYF.

V usage is TRBV11-3 and J usage is TRBJ2-3, with TRBD2 matching 9 bases. Per the germline V gene, CDR1 is SGHNT and CDR2 is YENEEA. The CDR3 totals 15 residues. The V segment lost 6 bases and the J segment 3 bases; nucleotides outside the gene matches: 7. The DNA of the CDR3 is TGTGCCAGCAGTTCCGGGACTAGCTGGACAGATACGCAGTATTTT. It codes for CASSSGTSWTDTQYF.

V gene TRBV11-3 combines with J gene TRBJ1-1; 7 positions agree with TRBD1. The CDR3 covers 15 residues. CDR1 is SGHNT, CDR2 YENEEA, per germline. The V segment lost 5 bases and the J segment 7 bases; nucleotides outside the gene matches: 13. The CDR3 loop is CASSPGRGLKNEAFF. CDR3 in DNA: TGTGCCAGCAGCCCCGGAAGGGGGCTTAAGAATGAAGCTTTCTTT.

This chain uses TRBV28 with TRBJ1-6, with 7 positions matching TRBD1. From germline, CDR1 is MDHEN and CDR2 SYDVKM. Trimming at V came to 5 bases and at J to 7 bases, leaving 5 bases not matched to a gene. The CDR3 sequence is 14 residues long. This chain's CDR3 is CASSGGQDNSPLHF. The CDR3 DNA sequence: TGTGCCAGCAGTGGCGGACAGGACAATTCACCCCTCCACTTT.

The chain uses TRBV5-4 and TRBJ1-3, with D perhaps TRBD1 (6 bases). The CDR3 is 15 amino acids. Germline V CDR1 and CDR2: SGHNT, YYREEE (reference sequence). Deletions cut 2 bases from V and 4 bases from J, with 13 bases between. DNA of the CDR3: TGTGCCAGCAGCTTACCCGGGACAACAGGAAACACCATATATTTT. It is translated as CASSLPGTTGNTIYF.